Listed here are 17 T cell receptor beta chains from one sample, sequenced in a study of control samples from healthy donors and cancer patients. TCRdb's copy holds only in-frame clones and misses some; the assay was immunoSEQ multiplex PCR. This sample has fewer than 30,000 clones; roughly 85% occur once, and the top ten carry 6.5% to 8%. The sample comprised PBMCs. Every receptor here comes from a woman between 55 and 75 years old with head and neck cancer.

This chain uses TRBV7-2 with TRBJ2-7; 7 nucleotides agree with TRBD1. Per the germline V gene, CDR1 is SGHTA and CDR2 is FQGNSA. The CDR3 has 14 amino acids. J gave up 0 bases and V 4 bases, and 3 bases lay outside the gene matches. DNA of the CDR3: TGTGCCAGCAGCTACCGGGACAGCTCCTACGAGCAGTACTTC. It codes for CASSYRDSSYEQYF. Supplemented by reference TRBV7-2 and TRBJ2-7, the full variable domain reads GAGVSQSPSNKVTEKGKDVELRCDPISGHTALYWYRQSLGQGLEFLIYFQGNSAPDKSGLPSDRFSAERTGGSVSTLTIQRTQQEDSAVYLCASSYRDSSYEQYFGPGTRLTVT.

This chain uses TRBV7-2 with TRBJ1-6, with D maybe TRBD1 (5 bases). V was clipped by 5 bases and J by 0 bases, with 11 bases between them. Germline V gene sequence: CDR1 SGHTA, CDR2 FQGNSA. CDR3 length: 16 residues. The CDR3 loop is CASSPPTGSYNSPLHF. The CDR3 DNA reads TGTGCCAGCAGCCCCCCCACAGGCTCCTATAATTCACCCCTCCACTTT.

Details on this clone: In the same sample, other DNA sequences code for this CDR3. This chain uses TRBV29-1 with TRBJ1-1; D might be TRBD1 (5 bases). Per germline, CDR1 SQVTM and CDR2 ANQGSEA. The CDR3 runs 13 residues. The ends were cut back, 5 bases at V and 0 bases at J, with 10 bases in the middle. As DNA, the CDR3 is TGCAGCGTTTCAGGGCATTTGAACACTGAAGCTTTCTTT. It is translated as CSVSGHLNTEAFF.

This clone was seen only a few times. The chain employs TRBV11-2 and TRBJ1-2; 9 nucleotides agree with TRBD1. Germline lookup yields CDR1 SGHAT and CDR2 FQNNGV. Trimming took 7 bases from V and 7 from J; bases not matched to a gene: 16. The CDR3 consists of 16 residues. This CDR3 is CASTLMGLQGASGYTF. The DNA of the CDR3 is TGTGCCAGCACCCTAATGGGTCTACAGGGGGCGAGTGGCTACACCTTC.

The chain links TRBV24-1 to TRBJ1-2, with 7 nucleotides matching TRBD1. Germline lookup yields CDR1 KGHDR and CDR2 SFDVKD. The CDR3 is made up of 15 amino acids. Trimming at V came to 4 bases and at J to 7 bases, leaving 11 bases not matched to a gene. CDR3 region: CATSDPVRQGGGYTF. The DNA of the CDR3 is TGTGCCACCAGTGACCCCGTTAGGCAGGGGGGTGGCTACACCTTC.

V gene TRBV5-1 combines with J gene TRBJ2-5, with 7 bases identical to TRBD2. CDR3 size: 13 residues. With 7 bases clipped from V and 1 base from J, the junction kept 4 bases outside the gene matches. Germline CDR1 and CDR2: SGHRS and YFSETQ. CDR3 DNA sequence: TGCGCCAGCCGCCTAGCGGTCCAAGAGACCCAGTACTTC. Protein sequence: CASRLAVQETQYF. Full variable domain (outside the CDR3, taken from reference TRBV5-1 and TRBJ2-5): KAGVTQTPRYLIKTRGQQVTLSCSPISGHRSVSWYQQTPGQGLQFLFEYFSETQRNKGNFPGRFSGRQFSNSRSEMNVSTLELGDSALYLCASRLAVQETQYFGPGTRLLVL.

The chain joins TRBV19 to TRBJ2-3; 9 nucleotides line up with TRBD2. V lost 5 bases, J lost 1 base, and 1 base stayed unmatched. CDR1 LNHDA and CDR2 SQIVND come from the germline V gene (reference sequence). The CDR3 is 14 residues long. CDR3 sequence: CASSSSGGTDTQYF. The CDR3 nucleotides read TGTGCCAGTAGTTCTAGCGGGGGCACAGATACGCAGTATTTT.

The chain employs TRBV3-1 (or the pseudogene TRBV3-2) and TRBJ1-1, with a tentative D call TRBD1 (6 bases). CDR1 is LGHDT, CDR2 YNNKEL, per germline (reference sequence). V lost 1 base, J lost 4 bases, and 13 bases lay in between. The CDR3 runs 15 residues. This CDR3 reads CASSQGPGVGTEAFF. The DNA of the CDR3 is TGTGCCAGCAGCCAAGGTCCAGGGGTTGGCACTGAAGCTTTCTTT.

The rearrangement links TRBV5-4 to TRBJ2-7; 14 nucleotides match TRBD2. The CDR3 spans 15 residues. V shed 5 bases and J 5 bases; nucleotides not matched to a gene: 6. Germline lookup yields CDR1 SGHNT and CDR2 YYREEE (reference sequence). As DNA, the CDR3 is TGTGCCAGCAGGTCCGGGACTAGCGGGAGTAACGAGCAGTACTTC. Its translation is CASRSGTSGSNEQYF.

The chain recombines TRBV15 with TRBJ2-1, with a tentative D call TRBD1 (6 bases). The CDR3 is 14 residues long. The germline gives CDR1 LNHNV, CDR2 YYDKDF (reference sequence). V dropped 9 bases and J dropped 6 bases, with 18 bases sitting between them. In DNA form, the CDR3 reads TGTGCCACTCTAGAACAGGGTCTTGGCAATGAGCAGTTCTTC. This sequence encodes CATLEQGLGNEQFF.

The rearrangement links TRBV7-3 to TRBJ1-1, with D tentatively TRBD1 (5 bases). The germline V gene encodes CDR1 SGHTA and CDR2 FQGTGA. This CDR3 spans 14 amino acids. Deletions cut 4 bases from V and 4 bases from J, with 13 bases between. In DNA form, the CDR3 reads TGTGCCAGCAGCTCCCGGGGCGGGGGCACTGAAGCTTTCTTT. Protein sequence: CASSSRGGGTEAFF.

This clone has only one observation. V is TRBV18 and J is TRBJ2-7; 7 bases are a match to TRBD1. V trimming: 3 bases; J trimming: 0 bases; junction bases outside the gene matches: 2. This CDR3 is 14 amino acids long. Germline CDR1 KGHSH, CDR2 LQKENI. The CDR3 here is CASSPGQSSYEQYF. The CDR3 coding sequence is TGTGCCAGCTCACCGGGACAGAGCTCCTACGAGCAGTACTTC.

The genes are TRBV2 and TRBJ2-2; the match to TRBD2 covers 7 bases. With 4 bases clipped from V and 4 bases from J, the junction kept 6 bases outside the gene matches. The length of the CDR3 is 15 residues. CDR1 and CDR2 (germline): SNHLY, FYNNEI. DNA of the CDR3: TGTGCCAGCAGTGGGGAGGGGAGCCTCACCGGGGAGCTGTTTTTT. Translation gives CASSGEGSLTGELFF.

CDR3 amino acids: CASTPGRRDQETQYF. The CDR3 DNA reads TGTGCCAGCACCCCAGGGCGCCGAGACCAAGAGACCCAGTACTTC. This chain uses TRBV7-6 with TRBJ2-5; maybe TRBD1 (5 bases). This CDR3 is built from 15 residues. V lost 7 bases to trimming and J lost 0 bases, with 15 bases between them. CDR1 and CDR2 (germline): SGHVS, FNYEAQ.

The chain links TRBV19 to TRBJ1-6; D gene uncertain. Germline V CDR1 and CDR2: LNHDA, SQIVND (reference sequence). The CDR3 sequence is 15 residues long. The ends were cut back, 7 bases at V and 0 bases at J, with 10 bases in the middle. The CDR3 nucleotides read TGTGCCAGTACCGGGCTAACCTCCTATAATTCACCCCTCCACTTT. Protein sequence: CASTGLTSYNSPLHF.

The genes are TRBV10-2 and TRBJ2-1, with 10 nucleotides matching TRBD2. The CDR3 has 16 residues. Germline lookup yields CDR1 WSHSY and CDR2 SAAADI. The trim removed 2 bases at V and 7 bases at J, leaving 8 bases unmatched. The CDR3 bases are TGCGCCAGCAGTGAGAGGGCTAGCGGGAGCAGAAATGAGCAGTTCTTC. Its translation is CASSERASGSRNEQFF.

The chain employs TRBV7-2 and TRBJ1-1, with a possible D match to TRBD1 (5 bases). With 4 bases removed from V and 6 bases from J, the gap between germline ends came to 9 bases. The CDR3 is made up of 12 amino acids. CDR1 and CDR2 (germline): SGHTA, FQGNSA. The CDR3 DNA sequence: TGTGCCAGCAGCTACTTGGGGCCTGAAGCTTTCTTT. Translated: CASSYLGPEAFF.